Presented here are 31 T cell receptor beta chains from one specimen sequenced in a study of shared clonotypes between healthy human individuals. TCRdb's table, derived via immunoSEQ multiplex PCR, lists solely in-frame clones and lacks some. The table shows approximately 530,000 clones, with 90% to 96% occurring only once. Material for sequencing was naive CD4+ T cells sorted from blood. Regarding subset: CD45RA+ positively selected. The receptors originated from a woman aged 30 to 39 in good health.

The chain carries TRBV10-3 and TRBJ2-7; 11 bases agree with TRBD2. The CDR3 consists of 15 residues. The germline CDR1 and CDR2 sequences are ENHRY and SYGVKD. V shed 3 bases, J shed 2 bases, and the junction held 3 bases outside the gene matches. The CDR3 here is CAISDGTSGTYEQYF. The CDR3 bases are TGTGCCATCAGTGACGGGACTAGCGGTACCTACGAGCAGTACTTC.

This chain uses TRBV6-6 with TRBJ1-3; no definite D call. Germline V gene sequence: CDR1 MNHNY, CDR2 SVGAGI (reference sequence). V lost 0 bases, J lost 3 bases, and 6 bases lay in between. This CDR3 spans 14 amino acids. The CDR3 bases are TGTGCCAGCAGTTACTCGTACAATGGAAACACCATATATTTT. Its translation is CASSYSYNGNTIYF.

The chain carries TRBV11-2 and TRBJ2-5, with 7 nucleotides matching TRBD2. The J call may be incorrect, as the DNA end agrees better with TRBJ2-7. The CDR3 has 16 amino acids. Per germline, CDR1 SGHAT and CDR2 FQNNGV. Here the CDR3 reads CASSSSGAPSSYEQYF. The DNA of the CDR3 is TGTGCCAGCAGTTCAAGCGGGGCCCCGAGCTCCTACGAGCAGTACTTC.

This chain uses TRBV21-1 with TRBJ1-2; the table's D call, TRBD1, has no DNA check behind it. TRBV21-1 constitutes a pseudogene. The CDR3 is made up of 12 amino acids. CDR3 in amino acids: CASSRARYGYTF. Written as DNA, the CDR3 is TGTGCCAGCAGCAGGGCCCGGTATGGCTACACCTTC.

The CDR3 DNA sequence: TGCGCCAGCAGCTTAGAGGGAAACAATCAGCCCCAGCATTTT. Protein product: CASSLEGNNQPQHF. This chain links TRBV5-1 with TRBJ1-5; D not resolved. From germline, CDR1 is SGHRS and CDR2 YFSETQ. V was shortened by 2 bases and J by 3 bases, with 9 bases between the two germline ends. CDR3 size: 14 residues.

The J gene is TRBJ1-5, the V gene TRBV5-1; D is possibly TRBD1 (6 bases). Trimming removed 0 bases at V and 11 bases at J, with 18 bases between. CDR1 and CDR2 from the germline V gene are SGHRS and YFSETQ. The CDR3 has 15 amino acids. Here the CDR3 reads CASSLEGGPSVAQHF. The CDR3 DNA is TGCGCCAGCAGCTTGGAGGGGGGGCCCTCGGTGGCCCAGCATTTT.

CDR3 coding DNA: TGCGCCAGCAGCTTGACCGGGACTAGAGCTCTCGTTGAGACCCAGTACTTC. Translating gives CASSLTGTRALVETQYF. The gene calls are TRBV5-1 and TRBJ2-5; TRBD2 matches at 8 bases. CDR3 length: 17 amino acids. After removal of 1 base from V and 5 bases from J, the junction contained 13 bases not matched to a gene. Germline values: CDR1 SGHRS, CDR2 YFSETQ.

The chain has TRBV7-9 and TRBJ2-1; the D call may be TRBD1 or TRBD2 (5 bases each). The V and J ends lost 5 bases and 6 bases respectively, with 14 bases between them. Germline CDR1 and CDR2: SEHNR and FQNEAQ (reference sequence). CDR3 length: 14 amino acids. CDR3 sequence reads: CASSPGTYLNEQFF. The CDR3 region has the DNA TGTGCCAGCAGCCCCGGGACCTACCTCAATGAGCAGTTCTTC.

This clone showed up just once. This rearrangement joins TRBV5-1 to TRBJ2-2; D gene unclear. There are 15 residues in the CDR3. Trimming shortened V by 4 bases and J by 1 base, and 11 bases separated the two germline ends. Germline CDR1 reads SGHRS; CDR2 reads YFSETQ. The CDR3 loop is CASSVPTGNTGELFF. DNA of the CDR3: TGCGCCAGCAGCGTACCTACTGGGAACACCGGGGAGCTGTTTTTT.

The V gene is TRBV27, the J gene TRBJ2-2, with 7 bases fitting TRBD1. J gave up 0 bases and V 1 base, and 8 bases lay outside the gene matches. The germline V gene has CDR1 MNHEY and CDR2 SMNVEV (reference sequence). The CDR3 is made up of 18 amino acids. CDR3 sequence: CASSLYSSGTANTGELFF. DNA of the CDR3: TGTGCCAGCAGTTTATATTCTAGTGGGACAGCGAACACCGGGGAGCTGTTTTTT.

The chain recombines TRBV5-4 with TRBJ2-1; 7 bases agree with TRBD2. The CDR3 runs to 15 residues. J lost 2 bases, V lost 5 bases, and 7 bases had no gene match. Germline loops: CDR1 SGHNT, CDR2 YYREEE (reference sequence). The CDR3 sequence: CASRSGTNPYNEQFF. The CDR3 nucleotides read TGTGCCAGCAGAAGCGGGACTAACCCCTACAATGAGCAGTTCTTC.

The J gene is TRBJ1-1, the V gene TRBV4-2; 9 nucleotides line up with TRBD1. The CDR3 totals 17 residues. V lost 4 bases to trimming and J lost 1 base; unmatched junction nucleotides: 10. CDR1 LGHNA and CDR2 YNFKEQ come from the germline V gene. The DNA of the CDR3 is TGTGCCAGCAGCCCGGACAGGGGTTCCGGGGGGAACACTGAAGCTTTCTTT. This encodes CASSPDRGSGGNTEAFF.

The V gene is TRBV5-1, the J gene TRBJ2-1, with 7 bases matching TRBD2. Trimming cost V 7 bases and J 9 bases; bases outside gene matches: 7. This CDR3 has 12 amino acids. CDR1 and CDR2 from the germline V gene are SGHRS and YFSETQ. The chain's CDR3 is CASGREVGEQFF. The CDR3 nucleotides are TGCGCCAGCGGCCGGGAGGTAGGTGAGCAGTTCTTC.

The V call is TRBV19, the J call TRBJ1-2; no reliable D call. The V end lost 3 bases, the J end lost 8 bases, and 13 bases lay between the germline ends. Germline CDR1 and CDR2: LNHDA and SQIVND (reference sequence). The CDR3 has 13 amino acids. The CDR3 DNA follows: TGTGCCAGTAGTATGCTGGCAGTCCGAGGCTACACCTTC. This translates into CASSMLAVRGYTF.

CDR3 bases: TGTGCCAGCACCCCTGGCGGGATGGCGCGCTACGAGCAGTACTTC. The encoded protein is CASTPGGMARYEQYF. This chain links TRBV28 with TRBJ2-7, with D perhaps matching TRBD2 (6 bases). Germline CDR1 and CDR2: MDHEN and SYDVKM. Trimming shortened V by 7 bases and J by 3 bases, and 19 bases separated the two germline ends. The length of the CDR3 is 15 residues.

The J gene is TRBJ1-3, the V gene TRBV5-1; 7 bases fit TRBD1. The CDR3 contains 18 residues. Unmatched junction bases numbered 15, after V lost 4 bases and J lost 2 bases. Germline CDR1 SGHRS, CDR2 YFSETQ. The CDR3 sequence: CASSSPRDSEGTGNTIYF. The CDR3 nucleotides read TGCGCCAGCAGCAGCCCCCGGGACAGCGAAGGCACTGGAAACACCATATATTTT.

The chain joins TRBV5-4 to TRBJ2-7; TRBD1 might be the D (5 bases). The CDR3 is 15 amino acids. The germline CDR1 and CDR2 sequences are SGHNT and YYREEE (reference sequence). With 4 bases removed from V and 2 bases from J, the gap between germline ends came to 16 bases. CDR3 in amino acids: CASSNSGKGTYEQYF. DNA for the CDR3: TGTGCCAGCAGCAATTCAGGGAAAGGTACCTACGAGCAGTACTTC.

The V gene is TRBV28, the J gene TRBJ2-2; D may be TRBD1 or TRBD2 (5 bases each). The length of the CDR3 is 13 residues. In germline, CDR1 is MDHEN, CDR2 SYDVKM. V dropped 5 bases and J dropped 8 bases, with 12 bases sitting between them. CDR3 nucleotides: TGTGCCAGCAGTCCCTCCTGGGGGGGGGAGCTGTTTTTT. This gives the protein CASSPSWGGELFF.

CDR3 DNA sequence: TGCGCCAGCAGCCAATGGACAATGAACACTGAAGCTTTCTTT. Translation: CASSQWTMNTEAFF. J is TRBJ1-1 and V is TRBV4-1; tentatively, D is TRBD1 (5 bases). This CDR3 spans 14 amino acids. CDR1 is MGHRA, CDR2 YSYEKL, per germline. V dropped 2 bases and J dropped 0 bases, with 7 bases sitting between them.

In this sample, this clone turned up once. The chain carries TRBV5-1 and TRBJ2-1; 9 bases align to TRBD2. Germline CDR1 SGHRS, CDR2 YFSETQ. The CDR3 sequence is 16 residues long. J gave up 1 base and V 4 bases, and 6 bases lay outside the gene matches. Here the CDR3 reads CASSHKTSGSYNEQFF. Written as DNA, the CDR3 is TGCGCCAGCAGCCATAAGACTAGCGGTTCCTACAATGAGCAGTTCTTC. Drawing the rest from reference TRBV5-1 and TRBJ2-1, the complete variable domain is KAGVTQTPRYLIKTRGQQVTLSCSPISGHRSVSWYQQTPGQGLQFLFEYFSETQRNKGNFPGRFSGRQFSNSRSEMNVSTLELGDSALYLCASSHKTSGSYNEQFFGPGTRLTVL.

This sequence joins TRBV28 and TRBJ2-7; the D is unclear. The CDR3 loop spans 14 amino acids. CDR1 is MDHEN and CDR2 is SYDVKM in the germline V gene. The V gene lost 7 bases and the J gene lost 3 bases, with 16 bases spanning the gap. The CDR3: CASNSRGPFYEQYF. The CDR3 DNA reads TGTGCCAGCAATTCTCGTGGGCCCTTCTACGAGCAGTACTTC.

V gene TRBV30 combines with J gene TRBJ2-7; D perhaps matches TRBD1 (5 bases). CDR1 GTSNPN and CDR2 SVGIG come from the germline V gene (reference sequence). The CDR3 has 13 residues. Trimming stripped 0 bases from V and 9 bases from J, with 15 bases between. The CDR3 loop reads CAWSVGATPVQYF. CDR3 in DNA: TGTGCCTGGAGTGTAGGGGCCACGCCAGTGCAGTACTTC.

The rearrangement joins TRBV4-1 to TRBJ2-1; 12 bases fit TRBD2. This CDR3 region has 15 residues. The V gene end was trimmed by 2 bases and the J gene end by 8 bases; junction bases not matched to a gene: 4. Germline V lookup: CDR1 MGHRA, CDR2 YSYEKL. CDR3 loop: CASSQPTSGSHEQFF. CDR3 nucleotides: TGCGCCAGCAGCCAACCGACTAGCGGGAGCCATGAGCAGTTCTTC.

The CDR3 here is CASIGPTNEKLFF. CDR3 in DNA: TGTGCCAGCATAGGGCCAACTAATGAAAAACTGTTTTTT. The rearrangement links TRBV28 to TRBJ1-4; D gene ambiguous. The CDR3 length is 13 residues. Deletions cut 7 bases from V and 0 bases from J, with 6 bases between. Germline V gives CDR1 MDHEN, CDR2 SYDVKM.

The CDR3 DNA follows: TGTGCCAGCAGCCCCGGGTCCTACAATGAGCAGTTCTTC. Translating gives CASSPGSYNEQFF. The gene calls are TRBV11-3 and TRBJ2-1, with unresolved D. The CDR3 is 13 residues long. Trimming stripped 5 bases from V and 1 base from J, with 6 bases between. CDR1 is SGHNT and CDR2 is YENEEA in the germline V gene.

V and J are TRBV9 and TRBJ2-5, with 15 bases that match TRBD2. Germline values: CDR1 SGDLS, CDR2 YYNGEE. With V trimmed by 3 bases and J by 3 bases, 0 bases remained unmatched. CDR3 length: 15 residues. CDR3 in amino acids: CASSGTSGREETQYF. CDR3 bases: TGTGCCAGCAGCGGGACTAGCGGGAGGGAAGAGACCCAGTACTTC.

This chain uses TRBV7-6 with TRBJ1-5, with a tentative D call TRBD1 (6 bases). CDR3 length: 15 residues. Between the trimmed V and J ends, which lost 1 base and 4 bases, there was a span of 11 bases. The germline CDR1 and CDR2 sequences are SGHVS and FNYEAQ. CDR3 DNA sequence: TGTGCCAGCAGCTTAGTATCGGGGGCAAATCAGCCCCAGCATTTT. Protein sequence: CASSLVSGANQPQHF.

This chain joins TRBV4-1 and TRBJ2-7; 11 bases are shared with TRBD2. Germline V gives CDR1 MGHRA, CDR2 YSYEKL. Trimming removed 2 bases from V and 7 bases from J; junction bases left unmatched: 4. This CDR3 has 14 amino acids. DNA of the CDR3: TGCGCCAGCAGCCAAAGACTAGCGGGGAGTGAGCAGTACTTC. Amino acids: CASSQRLAGSEQYF.

This chain connects TRBV7-6 to TRBJ2-7, with a tentative D call TRBD1 (5 bases). V was trimmed by 5 bases and J by 6 bases, leaving 14 bases between them. The CDR3 has 13 residues. CDR1 and CDR2 (germline): SGHVS, FNYEAQ. The CDR3 region has the DNA TGTGCCAGCAGCCCTACAGGTTTTGCCGAGCAGTACTTC. Translating it yields CASSPTGFAEQYF.

V is TRBV5-1 and J is TRBJ1-4; no definite D call. CDR1 and CDR2 (germline): SGHRS, YFSETQ. V shed 0 bases and J shed 5 bases, with 8 bases lying between them. This CDR3 spans 14 amino acids. CDR3 sequence reads: CASSLERANEKLFF. As DNA, the CDR3 is TGCGCCAGCAGCTTGGAGCGGGCGAATGAAAAACTGTTTTTT.

V gene TRBV28 combines with J gene TRBJ2-3; D unresolved. The CDR3 sequence is 12 residues long. The germline V and J ends were trimmed by 6 bases and 8 bases, with 12 bases remaining between them. CDR1 MDHEN and CDR2 SYDVKM come from the germline V gene. Here the CDR3 DNA reads TGTGCCAGCAGCCTGGTGGTGGGTACGCAGTATTTT. Translated, it gives CASSLVVGTQYF.